This T cell receptor (beta chain) was obtained from a study of T cell responses to AZD1222 COVID-19 vaccine. General study findings and limits: There were vaccine-associated CD4 TCRs across spike, dominant at 160-218 and 743-854. Most donors were white British, females outnumbered males, and clonal diversity was possibly underestimated. It was only six AZD1222 recipients who were seropositive at baseline. Compared with day 0, the breadth and depth of the Spike-specific TCR repertoire rose significantly after two doses of AZD1222.

Concerning this clone: Its antigen is currently unknown.

Germline V gives CDR1 MDHEN, CDR2 SYDVKM. V lost 4 bases and J lost 2; bases outside the gene matches: 8. The length of the CDR3 is 16 residues. The repertoire was sequenced with immunoSEQ multiplex PCR; TCRdb's copy has only in-frame clones and lacks some. The repertoire includes around 69,000 clones, 84% of them detected once, and roughly 7.3% sits in the top ten. The sequence was collected from an adult in good health. The chain uses TRBV28 and TRBJ1-2, with 9 bases fitting TRBD1. Here the sequenced sample was peripheral blood, taken on day 0 of AZD1222 vaccination. CDR3 nucleotide sequence: TGTGCCAGCAGTTCAGTCCTGGGACAGGGAAACTATGGCTACACCTTC. Its translation is CASSSVLGQGNYGYTF.